The sequence of this T cell receptor beta chain was determined in a study of blood T cell repertoires in COVID-19. Study-wide context: COVID-19 samples, acute and convalescent, were from the United States, Italy and Spain. PBMCs, B-cell-depleted T cells, or T cells provided the cDNA or gDNA that made up the material.

Authors' methods: How many nucleated cells were present was estimated from reference gene primer amplification. Sequenced by immunoSEQ multiplex PCR; TCRdb stores in-frame clones only, minus some. The V and J calls and the clone size are those of that table, but D and trimming were determined from the DNA. There are roughly 190,000 clones in the sample; roughly four fifths occur only once, and roughly 6.6% lies in the top ten. Turning to this clone: Its ends do not fully match the called genes, so a read error is possible.

The CDR3 extends over 12 amino acids. Looked up from germline, CDR1 is LNHDA and CDR2 is SQIVND (reference sequence). The clonotype was recovered from a woman in her thirties or forties with acute or convalescent COVID-19. Sequences were obtained from peripheral blood. The chain employs TRBV19 and TRBJ2-1; 7 bases align to TRBD2. CDR3 loop: CASSMGLDRGVF. The CDR3 DNA is TGTGCCAGTAGTATGGGTTTGGACCGGGGGGTCTTC.